Listed below are T cell receptor beta chains from one sample, sequenced in a study of siplizumab effects on memory and regulatory T cells. Some clones are missing from TCRdb's copy, which holds only in-frame ones; the method was immunoSEQ multiplex PCR. The data show approximately 100,000 clones, with roughly nine tenths seen just once and 0.73% held by the top ten. Material for sequencing was Tregs sorted from blood. Source of these receptors: a human donor in good health. The CDR3 runs from the conserved cysteine through the conserved F or W. Fields, in order: CDR3 DNA, CDR3 protein, clone size, J gene, D gene, V gene. D genes are given only for firm matches. A row's size may be missing; if present it is once, few, many or a size class.

CDR3 DNA: TGTGCCAGCAGCCCGACTAGCGGGAGGGAAGGCGAGCAGTACTTC; CDR3 protein: CASSPTSGREGEQYF; clone size: few; J gene: TRBJ2-7; D gene: TRBD2; V gene: TRBV7-2
CDR3 DNA: TGTGCCAGCAGCTCTCAGGGAGATCAGCCCCAGCATTTT; CDR3 protein: CASSSQGDQPQHF; clone size: -; J gene: TRBJ1-5; D gene: -; V gene: TRBV7-9
CDR3 DNA: TGTGCCAGCAGCTCCCTCGGGGGAGTGGAGGAGCAGTACTTC; CDR3 protein: CASSSLGGVEEQYF; clone size: -; J gene: TRBJ2-7; D gene: -; V gene: TRBV7-9
CDR3 DNA: TGCGCCAGCCGACCGGGACAGCGCTCTTACGAGCAGTACTTC; CDR3 protein: CASRPGQRSYEQYF; clone size: once; J gene: TRBJ2-7; D gene: TRBD1; V gene: TRBV5-1
CDR3 DNA: TGCGCCAGCAGCGCGGGACTAGCGGGAGGCCCGGCCTACAATGAGCAGTTCTTC; CDR3 protein: CASSAGLAGGPAYNEQFF; clone size: -; J gene: TRBJ2-1; D gene: TRBD2; V gene: TRBV5-1
CDR3 DNA: TGTGCCAGCAGCTTAGATTTGACGTTTGGAAACACCATATATTTT; CDR3 protein: CASSLDLTFGNTIYF; clone size: -; J gene: TRBJ1-3; D gene: -; V gene: TRBV11-2
CDR3 DNA: TGCGCCAGCAGCTTGGGACAGCATACACTTCGGACCGGGGAGCTGTTTTTT; CDR3 protein: CASSLGQHTLRTGELFF; clone size: once; J gene: TRBJ2-2; D gene: -; V gene: TRBV5-1
CDR3 DNA: TGTGCCAGTAGTATCGCGGGGACAGGGGCTTCCTATGGCTACACCTTC; CDR3 protein: CASSIAGTGASYGYTF; clone size: -; J gene: TRBJ1-2; D gene: TRBD1; V gene: TRBV19
CDR3 DNA: TGTGCCAGCAGCTTGTCTGCGACTAGCGGTACAGATACGCAGTATTTT; CDR3 protein: CASSLSATSGTDTQYF; clone size: once; J gene: TRBJ2-3; D gene: TRBD2; V gene: TRBV7-9
CDR3 DNA: TGTGCCAGCAGCCCACAAACGGGACAGGGTTCCTACGAGCAGTACTTC; CDR3 protein: CASSPQTGQGSYEQYF; clone size: few; J gene: TRBJ2-7; D gene: TRBD1; V gene: TRBV7-6
CDR3 DNA: TGTGCCAGCAGCTTAACGCGGTACGAGCAGTACTTC; CDR3 protein: CASSLTRYEQYF; clone size: -; J gene: TRBJ2-7; D gene: -; V gene: TRBV7-3
CDR3 DNA: TGTGCCAGCAGCTTGAGAACCAGGGGGCGAGAAACCGGGGAGCTGTTTTTT; CDR3 protein: CASSLRTRGRETGELFF; clone size: -; J gene: TRBJ2-2; D gene: TRBD1; V gene: TRBV7-9
CDR3 DNA: TGTGCCAGCAGCGCGGGGGGACGGTCGGGCCAAGAGACCCAGTACTTC; CDR3 protein: CASSAGGRSGQETQYF; clone size: -; J gene: TRBJ2-5; D gene: TRBD2; V gene: TRBV11-3
CDR3 DNA: TGTGCCACCAGCAGAGGGATAAGGACAGGGAATGAAAAACTGTTTTTT; CDR3 protein: CATSRGIRTGNEKLFF; clone size: -; J gene: TRBJ1-4; D gene: TRBD1; V gene: TRBV15
CDR3 DNA: TGTGCCAGCTCACCACACGGGGGTGTCGACGAGCAGTACTTC; CDR3 protein: CASSPHGGVDEQYF; clone size: -; J gene: TRBJ2-7; D gene: -; V gene: TRBV18
CDR3 DNA: TGTGCCAGCAGCTTACTATCGGGACAGGGACTCGATGAGCAGTTCTTC; CDR3 protein: CASSLLSGQGLDEQFF; clone size: -; J gene: TRBJ2-1; D gene: TRBD1; V gene: TRBV7-3
CDR3 DNA: TGTGCCAGCAGCTTGCAGTTGGGACAGGGCTTTTTGCAGTACTTC; CDR3 protein: CASSLQLGQGFLQYF; clone size: -; J gene: TRBJ2-7; D gene: TRBD1; V gene: TRBV7-6
CDR3 DNA: TGTGCCAGCAGCTTAATTGCTAGCGTTAACACCGGGGAGCTGTTTTTT; CDR3 protein: CASSLIASVNTGELFF; clone size: -; J gene: TRBJ2-2; D gene: -; V gene: TRBV7-3
CDR3 DNA: TGTGCCAGCAGTCAGAATGCCCTTTCTAATGAAAAACTGTTTTTT; CDR3 protein: CASSQNALSNEKLFF; clone size: -; J gene: TRBJ1-4; D gene: -; V gene: TRBV11-2
CDR3 DNA: TGCGCCAGCAGCTTGACATTGGGGATTGGGGCCAACGTCCTGACTTTC; CDR3 protein: CASSLTLGIGANVLTF; clone size: -; J gene: TRBJ2-6; D gene: -; V gene: TRBV5-1
CDR3 DNA: TGTGCCAGCAGCTTATTCAGTGCGAGCTCCTACAATGAGCAGTTCTTC; CDR3 protein: CASSLFSASSYNEQFF; clone size: few; J gene: TRBJ2-1; D gene: -; V gene: TRBV7-6
CDR3 DNA: TGCGCCAGCAGCTTTCTCTTCAGGAGCTCCTACAATGAGCAGTTCTTC; CDR3 protein: CASSFLFRSSYNEQFF; clone size: once; J gene: TRBJ2-1; D gene: -; V gene: TRBV5-1
CDR3 DNA: TGCGCCAGCAGCCACCGCAGCCACGTACCGGGAGAGCAGTACTTC; CDR3 protein: CASSHRSHVPGEQYF; clone size: -; J gene: TRBJ2-7; D gene: -; V gene: TRBV5-1
CDR3 DNA: TGCGCCAGCAGCTTGGTCAGGGGGAGTGGCTACACCTTC; CDR3 protein: CASSLVRGSGYTF; clone size: -; J gene: TRBJ1-2; D gene: TRBD1; V gene: TRBV5-1
CDR3 DNA: TGCGCCAGCAGCCCGGGGCTCCCTAGCGGGCGTAGCACAGATACGCAGTATTTT; CDR3 protein: CASSPGLPSGRSTDTQYF; clone size: -; J gene: TRBJ2-3; D gene: TRBD2; V gene: TRBV5-1
CDR3 DNA: TGTGCCACCACCGCCTTGGGCTCTGGGGCCAACGTCCTGACTTTC; CDR3 protein: CATTALGSGANVLTF; clone size: -; J gene: TRBJ2-6; D gene: -; V gene: TRBV2
CDR3 DNA: TGTGCCAGCAGCGGCAAGGGGACCCCACGTTTTGGACTGTTTTTT; CDR3 protein: CASSGKGTPRFGLFF; clone size: -; J gene: TRBJ1-4; D gene: -; V gene: TRBV25-1
CDR3 DNA: TGCGCCAGCAGCTTTAGCGGGAGGGCCGGCAACAATGAGCAGTTCTTC; CDR3 protein: CASSFSGRAGNNEQFF; clone size: -; J gene: TRBJ2-1; D gene: TRBD2; V gene: TRBV5-1
CDR3 DNA: TGTGCCAGCAGTTTAATGAGTAGGGGGGAGACCCAGTACTTC; CDR3 protein: CASSLMSRGETQYF; clone size: -; J gene: TRBJ2-5; D gene: -; V gene: TRBV28
CDR3 DNA: TGTGCCAGTAGTGTTCGGGGGGGCGAGAAGACCCAGTACTTC; CDR3 protein: CASSVRGGEKTQYF; clone size: -; J gene: TRBJ2-5; D gene: TRBD2; V gene: TRBV19
CDR3 DNA: TGTGCCAGCAGTGACTGGTCCCAGGGGCCCCAGCATTTT; CDR3 protein: CASSDWSQGPQHF; clone size: -; J gene: TRBJ1-5; D gene: -; V gene: TRBV6-4
CDR3 DNA: TGTGCCAGCAGTGAATTCCGGCTAGCGGTCCGCTCCTACGAGCAGTACTTC; CDR3 protein: CASSEFRLAVRSYEQYF; clone size: -; J gene: TRBJ2-7; D gene: TRBD2; V gene: TRBV6-1
CDR3 DNA: TGTGCCAGCAGCTTGGGACCGAGCTCCTACAATGAGCAGTTCTTC; CDR3 protein: CASSLGPSSYNEQFF; clone size: once; J gene: TRBJ2-1; D gene: -; V gene: TRBV5-4
CDR3 DNA: TGTGCCAGCAGCTCCCGCTCTCTACTAGCGGGGGCAGATACGCAGTATTTT; CDR3 protein: CASSSRSLLAGADTQYF; clone size: -; J gene: TRBJ2-3; D gene: TRBD2; V gene: TRBV9
CDR3 DNA: TGTGCCAGCAGCTTTGGACAGCTCAACTCCTACGAGCAGTACTTC; CDR3 protein: CASSFGQLNSYEQYF; clone size: -; J gene: TRBJ2-7; D gene: -; V gene: TRBV11-2
CDR3 DNA: TGTGCCAGCTCACCATACAATACATTGGAGCAGTACTTC; CDR3 protein: CASSPYNTLEQYF; clone size: -; J gene: TRBJ2-7; D gene: -; V gene: TRBV18
CDR3 DNA: TGTGCCAGCAGCTCCGGACACCTAAATGAAAAACTGTTTTTT; CDR3 protein: CASSSGHLNEKLFF; clone size: few; J gene: TRBJ1-4; D gene: -; V gene: TRBV11-2